This TCR beta chain was observed in a study of blood T cells in healthy people across ages. It was with a sample-barcoded 5' primer and a J-beta primer mix that a second PCR of roughly 6 to 12 cycles was run. TCRdb redid the calling of the 5' RACE reads with MiXCR, one entry per CDR3 protein. Among about 650,000 distinct CDR3 sequences listed, about a third were seen once. With respect to this clonotype: It may be a read error: a sequence one base away is much more abundant.

The material sequenced was blood. This receptor was taken from a woman older than 75 in good health.

CDR3 in DNA: TGCAGTGCTAGAACCAGGAACCAGGACACCGGGGAGCGGTTTTTT. Amino acids: CSARTRNQDTGERFF. V is TRBV20-1 and J is TRBJ2-2; D could derive from TRBD1 or TRBD2 (5 bases each). The CDR3 sequence is 15 residues long. From germline, CDR1 is DFQATT and CDR2 SNEGSKA (reference sequence).